One and the same sample provided the 5 T cell receptor beta chains below, sequenced in a study of T-cell memory formation after mild COVID-19. TCRdb used MiXCR to reprocess the 5' RACE reads, holding one entry per CDR3 protein. Of about 190,000 distinct CDR3 sequences detected, around 19% appear once; the ten largest clones hold 2.4%. Sequences were obtained from PBMCs or a T cell subset sorted from them (not recorded which). The receptors shown here come from an adult woman who had mild COVID-19 (a few samples of this study predate the infection). Cell type and time point are not known.

This clonotype appeared a single time. V gene TRBV6-2 or TRBV6-3 combines with J gene TRBJ2-2, with TRBD1 identical over 7 bases. This CDR3 has 13 amino acids. Germline CDR1 MNHEY, CDR2 SVGEGT. V was clipped by 7 bases and J by 6 bases; unmatched bases: 5. The CDR3 reads CASTWDSPGELFF. In DNA form, the CDR3 reads TGTGCCAGCACGTGGGACAGCCCCGGGGAGCTGTTTTTT.

In this sample, this clonotype turned up a few times. V and J are TRBV5-5 and TRBJ1-2; D remains ambiguous. V lost 0 bases, J lost 0 bases, and 3 bases lay in between. CDR3 length: 13 residues. Germline V lookup: CDR1 SGHKS, CDR2 YYEKEE (reference sequence). The CDR3 DNA reads as TGTGCCAGCAGCTTGGCTCCTAACTATGGCTACACCTTC. Amino acids: CASSLAPNYGYTF.

This clonotype was seen a few times. The CDR3 DNA is TGCGCCAGCAGCTACGCAGGGGGTGAAGCTTTCTTT. This gives the protein CASSYAGGEAFF. The chain links TRBV5-1 to TRBJ1-1; 7 nucleotides align to TRBD1. Germline lookup yields CDR1 SGHRS and CDR2 YFSETQ. This CDR3 spans 12 amino acids. J gave up 7 bases and V 3 bases, and 3 bases lay outside the gene matches.

The V and J genes are TRBV12-3 or TRBV12-4 and TRBJ2-3; D not certain. V lost 5 bases, J lost 2 bases, and 11 bases lay in between. The CDR3 totals 14 residues. CDR3 in amino acids: CASSRAANTDTQYF. CDR3 nucleotide sequence: TGTGCCAGCAGTCGGGCCGCTAACACAGATACGCAGTATTTT.

This clonotype has just a few counts. This rearrangement joins TRBV11-2 to TRBJ2-3; a weak D match, TRBD2 (7 bases). There are 14 residues in the CDR3. In germline, CDR1 is SGHAT, CDR2 FQNNGV. The V end lost 3 bases, the J end lost 2 bases, and 9 bases lay between the germline ends. CDR3 sequence: CASSFGGLTDTQYF. The CDR3 DNA follows: TGTGCCAGCAGCTTCGGGGGGCTCACAGATACGCAGTATTTT.